This T cell receptor beta chain is from a study of beta chain features in type 1 diabetes. For the study at large: Taken together, all samples contributed fewer than 110 million examined sorted cells. General observations from the study: For cells with high TCR expression, cDNA sequencing could yield over-representation. Patients with Type 1 diabetes showed moderately but significantly shorter TCRB CDR3s in all four CD4+ subsets.

Reverse transcribing all isolated RNA meant expressed TCRB transcripts were sequenced. Data came from immunoSEQ multiplex PCR; TCRdb stores just in-frame clones and leaves some out. The sample consists of 350,000 to 400,000 clones, 10% to 15% of them appearing once. This clone was observed a handful of times. Its target is unknown. Germline V gene sequence: CDR1 SGHNT, CDR2 YENEEA. With V trimmed by 1 base and J by 8 bases, 7 bases remained unmatched. The CDR3 runs to 17 residues. The chain is built from TRBV11-3 and TRBJ2-4; TRBD2 matches 14 bases. Sequencing was performed on naive CD4+ T cells from blood. This receptor was taken from a woman aged 18 to 35 with type 1 diabetes. The CDR3 here is CASSLVGTSGSLDIQYF. Here the CDR3 DNA reads TGTGCCAGCAGCTTAGTGGGGACTAGCGGGAGCTTGGACATTCAGTACTTC.